Listed below are T cell receptor beta chains from one sample, sequenced in a study of blood T cell repertoires in COVID-19. This table comes from immunoSEQ multiplex PCR, and its TCRdb copy is limited to in-frame clones, with some not included. The sample carries 250,000 to 300,000 clones, over 65% recorded once. Sequencing was performed on peripheral blood. The origin of the receptors is a woman older than 75 with acute or convalescent COVID-19. Both conserved end residues are part of each CDR3. Each record gives: clone size, J gene, V gene, CDR3 protein. Only part of the rows carry a size: once, few, many, or a class if the clone is expanded.

NA TRBJ2-1 TRBV20-1 CSASLGGIDNEQFF
NA TRBJ1-4 TRBV10-1 CASPSGGRWDEKLFF
NA TRBJ1-5 TRBV2 CASSRRVNQPQHF
NA TRBJ1-4 TRBV5-1 CASSLNPGGQREKLFF
NA TRBJ1-5 TRBV30 CAWSPTRGGGQPQHF
NA TRBJ2-5 TRBV20-1 CSASRSGGPQETQYF
NA TRBJ2-2 TRBV5-5 CASSFGQRNTGELFF
NA TRBJ1-4 TRBV6-6 CASSRGQSPPTNEKLFF
NA TRBJ1-2 TRBV18 CASSATRGIYGYTF
once TRBJ2-7 TRBV10-3 CAISEPGTSGYEQYF
NA TRBJ1-4 TRBV4-3 CASSLSTGQNEKLFF
NA TRBJ2-7 TRBV28 CASSSLDSHEQYF
NA TRBJ2-5 TRBV4-1 CASSQDPLKGRGETQYF
few TRBJ2-7 TRBV2 CASSGQLASYEQYF
NA TRBJ1-6 TRBV9 CASSVGLAAYNSPLHF
NA TRBJ2-7 TRBV27 CASSFGGAPYEQYF
few TRBJ1-5 TRBV27 CASSRQYSNQPQHF
NA TRBJ1-6 TRBV25-1 CASSDLNNSPLHF
few TRBJ2-3 TRBV24-1 CATSDPNRGGADTQYF
NA TRBJ2-7 TRBV5-5 CASTRQGGFDYEQYF
NA TRBJ1-5 TRBV6-1 CASSESGGIGNQPQHF
NA TRBJ1-2 TRBV4-1 CASSQEQTQNYGYTF
NA TRBJ2-1 TRBV3-1/TRBV3-2 CASSQDVAGGPRNEQFF
NA TRBJ2-2 TRBV5-8 CASSFTSGRELFF
NA TRBJ1-2 TRBV4-3 CASSQEGQGVGGYTF
NA TRBJ2-1 TRBV6-1 CASSVGLAGLSYNEQFF